The entry below describes one T cell receptor beta chain. Method: immunoSEQ multiplex PCR; TCRdb's copy keeps in-frame clones and lacks some. The repertoire includes tens of thousands of clones, 70% to 90% of them detected once, and approximately 0.69% sits in the top ten. Peripheral blood came from all dose cohorts at three timepoints. The sample belongs to a study of OX40 agonist ivuxolimab in advanced cancers. In the study overall: Three patients got partial responses; one had hepatocellular carcinoma and two had cutaneous melanoma.

Germline CDR1 reads SGDLS; CDR2 reads YYNGEE. V lost 0 bases to trimming and J lost 5 bases; unmatched junction nucleotides: 2. The CDR3 has 15 amino acids. The sequencing used CD4+ or CD8+ T cells sorted from blood, collected in a trial of the OX40 agonist ivuxolimab. The chain employs TRBV9 and TRBJ2-7; TRBD2 matches 13 bases. This receptor was taken from an adult with an advanced solid tumor such as melanoma, head and neck, liver or kidney cancer. The CDR3 sequence: CASSVGTSGSHEQYF. In DNA form, the CDR3 reads TGTGCCAGCAGCGTAGGGACTAGCGGGAGCCACGAGCAGTACTTC.